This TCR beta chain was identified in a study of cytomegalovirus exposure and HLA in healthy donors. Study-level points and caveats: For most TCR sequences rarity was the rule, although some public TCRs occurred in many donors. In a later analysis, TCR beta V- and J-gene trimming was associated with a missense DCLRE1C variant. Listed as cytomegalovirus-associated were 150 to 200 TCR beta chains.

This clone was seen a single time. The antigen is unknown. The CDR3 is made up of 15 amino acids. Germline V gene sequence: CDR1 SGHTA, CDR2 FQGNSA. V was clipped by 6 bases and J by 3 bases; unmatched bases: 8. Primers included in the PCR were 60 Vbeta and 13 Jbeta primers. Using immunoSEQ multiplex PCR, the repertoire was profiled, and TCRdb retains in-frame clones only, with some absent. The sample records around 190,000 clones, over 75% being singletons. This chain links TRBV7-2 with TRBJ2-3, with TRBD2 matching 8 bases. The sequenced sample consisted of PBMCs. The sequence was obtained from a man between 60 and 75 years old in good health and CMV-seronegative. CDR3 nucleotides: TGTGCCAGCAGTTCCCGGGGGGGGAAGACAGATACGCAGTATTTT. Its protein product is CASSSRGGKTDTQYF.